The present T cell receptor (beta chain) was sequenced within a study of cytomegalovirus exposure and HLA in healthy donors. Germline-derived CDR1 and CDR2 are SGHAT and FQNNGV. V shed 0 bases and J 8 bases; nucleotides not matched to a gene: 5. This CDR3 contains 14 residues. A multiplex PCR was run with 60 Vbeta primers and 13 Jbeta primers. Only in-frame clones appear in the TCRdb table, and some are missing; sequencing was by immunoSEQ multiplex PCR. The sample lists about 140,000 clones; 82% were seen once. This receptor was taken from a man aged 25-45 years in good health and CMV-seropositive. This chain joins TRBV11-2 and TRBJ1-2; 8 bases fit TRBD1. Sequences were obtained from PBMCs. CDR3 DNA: TGTGCCAGCAGCTTAGAAGGACAGGGTATAGGCTACACCTTC. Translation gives CASSLEGQGIGYTF.